The following is a T cell receptor beta chain sequence with its context. This CDR3 is 14 amino acids long. Trimming removed 5 bases from V and 0 bases from J, with 11 bases in between. Per the germline V gene, CDR1 is GTSNPN and CDR2 is SVGIG (reference sequence). This record comes from a study of blood T cell repertoires in COVID-19. Authors' data handling: Reference gene primers were amplified, and this amplification served to estimate nucleated cell counts. Repertoires were generated with immunoSEQ multiplex PCR, while TCRdb's copy carries only in-frame clones and drops some. From that table come the V and J calls and clone size; the DNA was used to work out D and trimming. The sample contains roughly 260,000 clones, 65% to 80% of which appear only once.

The TCR comes from a middle-aged woman with active or convalescent COVID-19. Sequenced sample: peripheral blood. The gene calls are TRBV30 and TRBJ1-5; possibly TRBD1 for D (6 bases). The CDR3 sequence is CAWSGQDSNQPQHF. As DNA, the CDR3 is TGTGCCTGGTCGGGACAAGATAGCAATCAGCCCCAGCATTTT.